This TCR beta chain was sequenced in a study of identical twins. The CDR3 is made up of 14 amino acids. CDR1 is DFQATT and CDR2 is SNEGSKA in the germline V gene (reference sequence). V shed 0 bases and J shed 8 bases, with 16 bases lying between them. TCRdb reprocessed the 5' RACE reads via MiXCR and lists one record per CDR3 protein. The sample records around 200,000 distinct CDR3 sequences, approximately 9% being singletons. The chain joins TRBV20-1 to TRBJ1-2; D gene unclear. This TCR derives from a woman between 18 and 29 years old in good health. Sequences were obtained from memory (CD45RO+) T cells sorted from blood. The CDR3 loop reads CSARDRPDSGGYTF. CDR3 DNA sequence: TGCAGTGCTAGAGATCGGCCGGACTCTGGGGGCTACACCTTC.